The 10 T cell receptor beta chains below all came from one sample that was sequenced in a study of T cell responses to AZD1222 COVID-19 vaccine. Assay: immunoSEQ multiplex PCR; the TCRdb copy retains only in-frame clones and omits some. The sample comprises more than 95,000 clones, 85% to 90% of which are singletons, and less than 8.5% rests with the top ten. The sequences come from peripheral blood, collected 28 days after the second AZD1222 dose. The receptor set was obtained from an adult who received the AZD1222 COVID-19 vaccine.

This clone was counted a single time. The chain carries TRBV5-1 and TRBJ1-1; 12 nucleotides agree with TRBD1. This CDR3 spans 15 amino acids. Trimming cost V 3 bases and J 2 bases; bases outside gene matches: 2. CDR1 and CDR2 from the germline V gene are SGHRS and YFSETQ. CDR3 DNA: TGCGCCAGCAGCTCCGGGACAGGGGGCAACACTGAAGCTTTCTTT. Protein product: CASSSGTGGNTEAFF.

The chain has TRBV11-3 and TRBJ2-1; D is undetermined. The germline V gene has CDR1 SGHNT and CDR2 YENEEA. This CDR3 region has 15 residues. Trimming took 3 bases from V and 0 from J, leaving 9 bases between them. CDR3 protein: CASSFVRGSYNEQFF. In nucleotides, the CDR3 is TGTGCCAGCAGCTTCGTCCGAGGCTCCTACAATGAGCAGTTCTTC.

This chain links TRBV6-5 with TRBJ1-2; TRBD1 aligns across 8 bases. The CDR3 is 13 residues long. Germline V gene sequence: CDR1 MNHEY, CDR2 SVGAGI. V was clipped by 5 bases and J by 6 bases; unmatched bases: 5. The CDR3 sequence: CASSTGGWNGYTF. The CDR3 region has the DNA TGTGCCAGCAGTACAGGGGGATGGAATGGCTACACCTTC.

The rearrangement uses TRBV19 and TRBJ1-1; TRBD1 aligns across 9 bases. The trim removed 6 bases at V and 1 base at J, leaving 3 bases unmatched. CDR1 and CDR2 (germline): LNHDA, SQIVND (reference sequence). This CDR3 has 14 residues. The CDR3 loop reads CASRNRGPNTEAFF. The CDR3 region has the DNA TGTGCCAGTAGGAACAGGGGGCCGAACACTGAAGCTTTCTTT.

The rearrangement uses TRBV7-3 and TRBJ1-4; a possible D gene is TRBD1 (5 bases). The ends were cut back, 0 bases at V and 0 bases at J, with 5 bases in the middle. The CDR3 is 15 amino acids. Germline CDR1 is SGHTA and CDR2 is FQGTGA. CDR3: CASSLTGATNEKLFF. DNA of the CDR3: TGTGCCAGCAGCTTAACAGGGGCAACTAATGAAAAACTGTTTTTT.

The chain combines TRBV11-3 with TRBJ2-1; 10 bases line up with TRBD2. This CDR3 has 18 residues. V trimming: 1 base; J trimming: 4 bases; junction bases outside the gene matches: 10. CDR1 is SGHNT and CDR2 is YENEEA in the germline V gene. The CDR3 loop is CASSLGSGTSAYYNEQFF. In DNA, the CDR3 is TGTGCCAGCAGCTTAGGAAGCGGGACTAGCGCCTATTACAATGAGCAGTTCTTC.

This rearrangement joins TRBV6-5 to TRBJ1-6, with D possibly TRBD1 on 5 matching bases. Trimming cost V 0 bases and J 7 bases, with 10 bases left between them. Germline V CDR1 and CDR2: MNHEY, SVGAGI. This CDR3 contains 15 residues. CDR3 protein: CASSYSNRGNSPLHF. Written as DNA, the CDR3 is TGTGCCAGCAGTTACTCGAATCGGGGGAATTCACCCCTCCACTTT.

J is TRBJ2-3 and V is TRBV7-3; D is possibly TRBD1 or TRBD2 (6 bases each). CDR1 and CDR2 from the germline V gene are SGHTA and FQGTGA. The CDR3 has 13 amino acids. Trimming pared 5 bases from V and 13 bases from J, leaving 19 bases between. The CDR3, as DNA: TGTGCCAGCAGCCGGGTGGAGGGGCAGGGGAAGTATTTT. This sequence encodes CASSRVEGQGKYF.

In this sample, this clone turned up once. The chain recombines TRBV5-1 with TRBJ1-2, with 8 bases fitting TRBD1. The CDR3 has 14 amino acids. Germline CDR1 SGHRS, CDR2 YFSETQ. J was trimmed by 8 bases and V by 0 bases; bases with no gene match: 6. The CDR3, as DNA: TGCGCCAGCAGCTTGGAGGGCAGGGGGCACGGCTACACCTTC. It encodes CASSLEGRGHGYTF. Full variable domain (rest looked up from reference TRBV5-1 and TRBJ1-2): KAGVTQTPRYLIKTRGQQVTLSCSPISGHRSVSWYQQTPGQGLQFLFEYFSETQRNKGNFPGRFSGRQFSNSRSEMNVSTLELGDSALYLCASSLEGRGHGYTFGSGTRLTVV.

The chain uses TRBV7-8 and TRBJ1-5; D ambiguous. V lost 4 bases and J 1 base, leaving 14 bases between the germline ends. The length of the CDR3 is 16 residues. Germline CDR1 SGHVS, CDR2 FQNEAQ. In nucleotides, the CDR3 is TGTGCCAGCAGCTCCCGAACCGGGTCAAGCAATCAGCCCCAGCATTTT. Translating it yields CASSSRTGSSNQPQHF.